Below, 16 T cell receptor beta chains from the same sample are listed, as sequenced in a study of T cell responses to AZD1222 COVID-19 vaccine. Some clones are missing from TCRdb's copy, which holds only in-frame ones; the method was immunoSEQ multiplex PCR. The sample carries some 140,000 clones, 93% recorded once. The starting material was peripheral blood, obtained on day 0 of AZD1222 vaccination. These receptors were collected from an adult in good health.

The chain joins TRBV11-2 to TRBJ2-1; D not resolved. The germline V gene has CDR1 SGHAT and CDR2 FQNNGV. The V end was cut by 5 bases, the J end by 12 bases, with 20 bases between. This CDR3 contains 14 residues. This chain's CDR3 is CASSAPPGLNGQFF. In DNA, the CDR3 is TGTGCCAGCAGCGCGCCCCCCGGGCTAAACGGGCAGTTCTTC.

CDR3 region: CATSEGGSYNEQFF. DNA of the CDR3: TGTGCCACCAGTGAGGGGGGCTCCTACAATGAGCAGTTCTTC. The chain has TRBV24-1 and TRBJ2-1, with a weak D call TRBD2 (6 bases). Trimming took 4 bases from V and 0 from J, leaving 6 bases between them. Germline V gives CDR1 KGHDR, CDR2 SFDVKD. This CDR3 region has 14 residues.

This clone was counted between two and nine times. The V gene is TRBV7-9, the J gene TRBJ1-2; D call uncertain. Trimming took 4 bases from V and 0 from J, leaving 15 bases between them. Germline CDR1 and CDR2: SEHNR and FQNEAQ (reference sequence). This CDR3 spans 16 amino acids. The CDR3 reads CASSSPGSPTNYGYTF. The CDR3 DNA sequence: TGTGCCAGCAGCTCCCCCGGGTCTCCTACTAACTATGGCTACACCTTC.

The chain uses TRBV15 and TRBJ2-6; D unclear. Germline CDR1 and CDR2: LNHNV and YYDKDF (reference sequence). The CDR3 totals 17 residues. Trimming shortened V by 1 base and J by 4 bases, and 14 bases separated the two germline ends. Here the CDR3 DNA reads TGTGCCACCAGCAGAGCTCATCAGGTGTCGGGGGCCAACGTCCTGACTTTC. It translates to CATSRAHQVSGANVLTF.

This chain uses TRBV7-3 with TRBJ1-2; D call uncertain. This CDR3 comprises 16 residues. The germline CDR1 and CDR2 sequences are SGHTA and FQGTGA. V was shortened by 1 base and J by 3 bases, with 15 bases between the two germline ends. The CDR3 nucleotides read TGTGCCAGCAGCTTAAGGGGTATGGGTAGGGACTATGGCTACACCTTC. Translating it yields CASSLRGMGRDYGYTF.

The genes are TRBV5-1 and TRBJ1-1; 10 bases line up with TRBD1. V lost 2 bases to trimming and J lost 2 bases; unmatched junction nucleotides: 6. Germline-derived CDR1 and CDR2 are SGHRS and YFSETQ. CDR3 length: 16 residues. CDR3 in DNA: TGCGCCAGCAGCTTTAAGGGACAGGGGATTAACACTGAAGCTTTCTTT. Its translation is CASSFKGQGINTEAFF.

The gene calls are TRBV18 and TRBJ1-5, with D unclear. From germline, CDR1 is KGHSH and CDR2 LQKENI. Trimming pared 4 bases from V and 5 bases from J, leaving 15 bases between. CDR3 length equals 15 residues. Here the CDR3 reads CASSQAPVRDQPQHF. DNA for the CDR3: TGTGCCAGCTCACAGGCCCCGGTTCGGGATCAGCCCCAGCATTTT.

The CDR3 protein is CASSGQGPNSNQPQHF. The CDR3 nucleotides read TGTGCCAGTAGTGGACAGGGCCCGAATAGCAATCAGCCCCAGCATTTT. This chain connects TRBV19 to TRBJ1-5; 8 bases agree with TRBD1. Unmatched junction bases numbered 6, after V lost 5 bases and J lost 0 bases. The CDR3 extends over 16 amino acids. Germline V gives CDR1 LNHDA, CDR2 SQIVND (reference sequence).

V usage is TRBV6-2 or TRBV6-3 and J usage is TRBJ2-1; D gene uncertain. Germline lookup yields CDR1 MNHEY and CDR2 SVGEGT. This CDR3 has 14 residues. V lost 4 bases, J lost 1 base, and 8 bases lay in between. CDR3 nucleotides: TGTGCCAGCAGTTTAGGTGGGTCCTACAATGAGCAGTTCTTC. Translated: CASSLGGSYNEQFF.

The CDR3 is CASREVGRIDLGEQYF. The CDR3 DNA follows: TGCGCCAGCAGGGAGGTAGGCCGAATAGATCTCGGCGAGCAGTACTTC. The rearrangement joins TRBV5-1 to TRBJ2-7; D perhaps matches TRBD2 (5 bases). CDR3 size: 16 residues. V was pared by 5 bases and J by 6 bases, with 24 bases between. In germline, CDR1 is SGHRS, CDR2 YFSETQ.

The V gene is TRBV19, the J gene TRBJ1-1; TRBD1 agrees at 7 bases. The length of the CDR3 is 16 residues. Germline V gives CDR1 LNHDA, CDR2 SQIVND (reference sequence). The V gene end was trimmed by 2 bases and the J gene end by 4 bases; junction bases not matched to a gene: 10. The CDR3 sequence is CASSIRESGGGTEAFF. The DNA of the CDR3 is TGTGCCAGTAGTATACGTGAATCAGGGGGAGGCACTGAAGCTTTCTTT.

The chain employs TRBV6-5 and TRBJ2-5; 7 positions agree with TRBD2. This CDR3 contains 12 residues. Germline loops: CDR1 MNHEY, CDR2 SVGAGI. V lost 11 bases and J lost 3; bases outside the gene matches: 6. This chain's CDR3 is CAYGRPKETQYF. CDR3 DNA sequence: TGTGCCTACGGGAGGCCCAAAGAGACCCAGTACTTC.

Concerning this clone: Sequence at one end of the junction differs from germline and may be a read error. The chain couples TRBV27 to TRBJ2-7, with 8 bases matching TRBD1. This CDR3 region has 13 residues. The V gene's germline CDR1 is MNHEY and CDR2 SMNVEV (reference sequence). CDR3 nucleotide sequence: TGTGCCAGCAGTGGACAGGGCTCCCACGAGCAGTACTTC. This gives the protein CASSGQGSHEQYF.

The V call is TRBV7-3, the J call TRBJ2-3; no clear D. Trimming removed 3 bases at V and 2 bases at J, with 9 bases between. This CDR3 spans 14 amino acids. Germline V lookup: CDR1 SGHTA, CDR2 FQGTGA. Here the CDR3 reads CASSFNALTDTQYF. In DNA form, the CDR3 reads TGTGCCAGCAGCTTTAACGCTCTCACAGATACGCAGTATTTT.

The rearrangement links TRBV19 to TRBJ1-3; 9 bases align to TRBD1. This CDR3 is 16 amino acids long. V was pared by 2 bases and J by 4 bases, with 6 bases of the junction left unmatched. CDR1 and CDR2 (germline): LNHDA, SQIVND (reference sequence). CDR3 coding DNA: TGTGCCAGTAGTATACCGGGACAGGGTGCCGGAAACACCATATATTTT. It translates to CASSIPGQGAGNTIYF.

This chain connects TRBV7-2 to TRBJ1-2; 8 nucleotides match TRBD1. Germline CDR1 SGHTA, CDR2 FQGNSA. The CDR3 runs 16 residues. J gave up 2 bases and V 1 base, and 6 bases lay outside the gene matches. This CDR3 is CASSLGRGLYNYGYTF. CDR3 coding DNA: TGTGCCAGCAGCTTAGGCAGGGGGCTCTACAACTATGGCTACACCTTC.